The T cell receptor (beta chain) under discussion was sequenced for a study of CD8 T cells in Susac syndrome. This clonotype was recorded a few times. Reverse transcription of roughly 0.5 to 1 ug RNA was performed with random hexamers. In TCRdb, the immunoSEQ multiplex PCR reads were re-called with MiXCR into one record per CDR3 protein. The sample lists approximately 120,000 distinct CDR3 sequences, over 90% occurring once. Germline-derived CDR1 and CDR2 are SGDLS and YYNGEE. V shed 2 bases and J shed 5 bases, with 7 bases lying between them. CDR3 length: 13 residues. The chain couples TRBV9 to TRBJ2-2; the D gene is possibly TRBD2 (5 bases). Source material: CD8+ T cells from PBMCs. The sequence came from a human donor with multiple sclerosis. CDR3 residues: CASSVGGTGELFF. The CDR3 region has the DNA TGTGCCAGCAGCGTCGGAGGAACCGGGGAGCTGTTTTTT.